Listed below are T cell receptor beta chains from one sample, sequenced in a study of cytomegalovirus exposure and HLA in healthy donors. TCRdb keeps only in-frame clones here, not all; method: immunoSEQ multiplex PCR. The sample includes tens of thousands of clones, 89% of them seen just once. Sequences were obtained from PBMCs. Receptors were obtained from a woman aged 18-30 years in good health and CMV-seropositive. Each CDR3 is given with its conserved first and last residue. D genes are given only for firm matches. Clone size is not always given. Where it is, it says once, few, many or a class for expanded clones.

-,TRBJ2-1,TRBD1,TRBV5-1,CASIETGGSNEQFF,TGCGCCAGCATCGAGACAGGGGGAAGCAATGAGCAGTTCTTC
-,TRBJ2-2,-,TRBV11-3,CASSLQGYHGTGELFF,TGTGCCAGCAGCCTACAGGGTTATCATGGGACCGGGGAGCTGTTTTTT
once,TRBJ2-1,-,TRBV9,CASSVDVKSKQFF,TGTGCCAGCAGCGTAGACGTCAAGAGTAAGCAGTTCTTC
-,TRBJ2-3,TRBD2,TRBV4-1,CASSQAGTSGGLKGDTQYF,TGCGCCAGCAGCCAAGCAGGTACGAGCGGGGGCCTCAAAGGGGATACGCAGTATTTT
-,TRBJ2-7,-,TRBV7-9,CASSLEAGPYEQYF,TGTGCCAGCAGCTTAGAGGCAGGGCCCTACGAGCAGTACTTC
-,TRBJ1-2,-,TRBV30,CAWSNILYGYTF,TGTGCCTGGAGTAACATCCTTTATGGCTACACCTTC
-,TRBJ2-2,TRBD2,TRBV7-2,CASSVGLAGGNGELFF,TGTGCCAGCAGCGTAGGACTAGCGGGGGGTAACGGGGAGCTGTTTTTT
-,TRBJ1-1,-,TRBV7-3,CASSLQGNTEAFF,TGTGCCAGCAGCTTACAGGGGAACACTGAAGCTTTCTTT
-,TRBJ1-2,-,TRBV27,CASSFNTNYGYTF,TGTGCCAGCAGTTTTAACACGAACTATGGCTACACCTTC
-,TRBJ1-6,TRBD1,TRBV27,CASNRQGSMNNSPLHF,TGTGCCAGCAACCGACAGGGAAGCATGAACAATTCACCCCTCCACTTT
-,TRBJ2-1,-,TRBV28,CASSSELDRDNEQFF,TGTGCCAGCAGTTCAGAATTGGACAGAGACAATGAGCAGTTCTTC
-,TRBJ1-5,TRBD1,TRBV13,CASSLGGQINQPQHF,TGTGCCAGCAGCTTAGGGGGACAGATTAATCAGCCCCAGCATTTT
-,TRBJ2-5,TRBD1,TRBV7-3,CASSLGTAIQETQYF,TGTGCCAGCAGCCTTGGGACAGCGATTCAAGAGACCCAGTACTTC